Listed here are 25 T cell receptor beta chains from one sample, sequenced in a study of shared clonotypes between healthy human individuals. TCRdb's copy holds only in-frame clones and misses some; the assay was immunoSEQ multiplex PCR. The data show 550,000 to 800,000 clones, roughly 88% seen once. Specimen: memory CD8+ T cells from PBMCs. Specified subset: CD45RO+ cells pooled with CCR7-negative TemRA cells. The receptor set was obtained from a young man in good health. Some clones in this sample may be carry-over from other donors' samples.

The chain has TRBV7-9 and TRBJ2-7, with D tentatively TRBD1 or TRBD2 (5 bases each). The CDR3 extends over 14 amino acids. The germline gives CDR1 SEHNR, CDR2 FQNEAQ (reference sequence). V was clipped by 7 bases and J by 3 bases, with 16 bases between them. The chain's CDR3 is CASNREGPDYEQYF. CDR3 DNA sequence: TGTGCCAGCAACCGAGAGGGACCCGACTACGAGCAGTACTTC. The entire variable domain, with the rest obtained from reference TRBV7-9 and TRBJ2-7, is as follows: DTGVSQNPRHKITKRGQNVTFRCDPISEHNRLYWYRQTLGQGPEFLTYFQNEAQLEKSRLLSDRFSAERPKGSFSTLEIQRTEQGDSAMYLCASNREGPDYEQYFGPGTRLTVT.

CDR3 protein: CASAELAPDTQYF. The CDR3 coding sequence is TGTGCCAGCGCCGAACTAGCCCCAGATACGCAGTATTTT. V and J are TRBV6-6 and TRBJ2-3; D perhaps matches TRBD2 (6 bases). Trimming shortened V by 8 bases and J by 4 bases, and 13 bases separated the two germline ends. The CDR3 runs to 13 residues. Per germline, CDR1 MNHNY and CDR2 SVGAGI (reference sequence).

The chain has TRBV7-9 and TRBJ2-5; TRBD2 matches 10 bases. The V and J ends lost 2 bases and 7 bases, in that order; junction bases with no gene match: 16. Germline loops: CDR1 SEHNR, CDR2 FQNEAQ (reference sequence). The CDR3 covers 18 residues. CDR3 bases: TGTGCCAGCAGCTTAATGTCTAGCGGGAGCGGGACCCCCGGGACCCAGTACTTC. Translating it yields CASSLMSSGSGTPGTQYF.

The V gene is TRBV10-3, the J gene TRBJ1-3, with D possibly TRBD1 on 5 matching bases. Germline CDR1 reads ENHRY; CDR2 reads SYGVKD. V was pared by 10 bases and J by 0 bases, with 19 bases between. The CDR3 consists of 16 residues. The CDR3 DNA is TGTGCCACCTCAATTGGGACTGTTCCCTCTGGAAACACCATATATTTT. This codes for CATSIGTVPSGNTIYF.

The J gene is TRBJ2-3, the V gene TRBV27, with D unresolved. V was shortened by 4 bases and J by 1 base, with 27 bases between the two germline ends. CDR3 length: 20 amino acids. CDR1 MNHEY and CDR2 SMNVEV come from the germline V gene (reference sequence). CDR3 DNA: TGTGCCAGCAGTTCAATGATGACTCGTAAACGGACCCCCGGCACAGATACGCAGTATTTT. Its protein is CASSSMMTRKRTPGTDTQYF.

Written as DNA, the CDR3 is TGTGCCAGCAGCTCTCCCCTCGGACTGCTCACCGGGGAGCTGTTTTTT. It specifies CASSSPLGLLTGELFF. V is TRBV7-9 and J is TRBJ2-2; a possible D gene is TRBD2 (5 bases). CDR3 length: 16 residues. The V gene lost 4 bases and the J gene lost 4 bases, with 16 bases spanning the gap. In germline, CDR1 is SEHNR, CDR2 FQNEAQ (reference sequence).

This rearrangement joins TRBV5-1 to TRBJ2-3, with D unresolved. Germline loops: CDR1 SGHRS, CDR2 YFSETQ. The V end was cut by 0 bases, the J end by 1 base, with 15 bases between. The CDR3 has 17 amino acids. The CDR3 is CASSLVGSILGTDTQYF. CDR3 DNA sequence: TGCGCCAGCAGCTTGGTTGGCTCCATCTTAGGCACAGATACGCAGTATTTT.

This chain uses TRBV29-1 with TRBJ1-1; tentative D call: TRBD1 (6 bases). Germline loops: CDR1 SQVTM, CDR2 ANQGSEA. This CDR3 region has 14 residues. Trimming left V 4 bases short and J 5 bases short, with 17 bases between. The CDR3 reads CSVGTTGGRTEAFF. The DNA of the CDR3 is TGCAGCGTTGGGACGACAGGTGGGAGGACTGAAGCTTTCTTT.

The chain is built from TRBV5-4 and TRBJ2-7; D possibly corresponds to TRBD1 (7 bases). From germline, CDR1 is SGHNT and CDR2 YYREEE (reference sequence). V was shortened by 4 bases and J by 2 bases, with 13 bases between the two germline ends. The CDR3 is 14 amino acids. Here the CDR3 DNA reads TGTGCCAGCAGCCCAGGGGGGTCCACCTACGAGCAGTACTTC. Translated, it gives CASSPGGSTYEQYF.

V usage is TRBV7-9 and J usage is TRBJ2-5, with TRBD1 identical over 8 bases. Looked up from germline, CDR1 is SEHNR and CDR2 is FQNEAQ (reference sequence). J gave up 4 bases and V 6 bases, and 4 bases lay outside the gene matches. The CDR3 covers 13 residues. In DNA, the CDR3 is TGTGCCAGCAGTCCCACAGGGGGAGAGACCCAGTACTTC. Protein sequence: CASSPTGGETQYF.

This clone was observed once. The V and J genes are TRBV10-1 and TRBJ1-1; tentative D call: TRBD1 (5 bases). Germline V gene sequence: CDR1 WNHNN, CDR2 SYGVQD (reference sequence). V lost 6 bases and J 5 bases, leaving 16 bases between the germline ends. The length of the CDR3 is 14 residues. The CDR3 DNA follows: TGCGCCAGCAGCCCCCGGGGGAGTAATACTGAAGCTTTCTTT. Translation: CASSPRGSNTEAFF.

The CDR3 here is CASSTRQETKQETQYF. CDR3 sequence (DNA): TGTGCCAGCAGCACGCGACAAGAGACAAAACAAGAGACCCAGTACTTC. V is TRBV7-9 and J is TRBJ2-5; D remains ambiguous. V gave up 5 bases and J gave up 2 bases, with 18 bases separating them. Germline values: CDR1 SEHNR, CDR2 FQNEAQ (reference sequence). The CDR3 contains 16 residues. The whole variable domain, remainder taken from reference TRBV7-9 and TRBJ2-5, is DTGVSQNPRHKITKRGQNVTFRCDPISEHNRLYWYRQTLGQGPEFLTYFQNEAQLEKSRLLSDRFSAERPKGSFSTLEIQRTEQGDSAMYLCASSTRQETKQETQYFGPGTRLLVL.

This chain links TRBV27 with TRBJ2-7, with 11 positions matching TRBD2. In germline, CDR1 is MNHEY, CDR2 SMNVEV (reference sequence). The V and J ends lost 5 bases and 2 bases, in that order; junction bases with no gene match: 8. CDR3 size: 16 residues. Here the CDR3 DNA reads TGTGCCAGCAGTCTCATCCCGGGACTAGCGGCCTACGAGCAGTACTTC. As protein: CASSLIPGLAAYEQYF.

This chain links TRBV4-3 with TRBJ2-4; D might be TRBD2 (6 bases). This CDR3 comprises 15 residues. The V end was cut by 3 bases, the J end by 0 bases, with 9 bases between. CDR1 and CDR2 from the germline V gene are LGHNA and YSLEER. The CDR3 reads CASSQGSGAKNIQYF. In DNA, the CDR3 is TGCGCCAGCAGCCAGGGTAGCGGAGCCAAAAACATTCAGTACTTC.

V is TRBV2 and J is TRBJ2-3; TRBD2 aligns across 10 bases. Germline V lookup: CDR1 SNHLY, CDR2 FYNNEI. This CDR3 has 18 amino acids. Trimming at V came to 7 bases and at J to 1 base, leaving 14 bases not matched to a gene. CDR3 DNA sequence: TGTGCCAGCACGGGTCTGAGCGGGAGGGCCTTCGGCACAGATACGCAGTATTTT. Protein product: CASTGLSGRAFGTDTQYF.

This chain connects TRBV5-8 to TRBJ2-7, with D uncertain. The CDR3 spans 12 residues. V lost 2 bases and J 7 bases, leaving 10 bases between the germline ends. Germline CDR1 SGHTS, CDR2 YDEGEE. The CDR3 loop is CASSFRRSEQYF. CDR3 bases: TGTGCCAGCAGCTTTCGGCGATCGGAGCAGTACTTC.

V and J are TRBV27 and TRBJ2-2, with D unclear. Per germline, CDR1 MNHEY and CDR2 SMNVEV (reference sequence). V lost 6 bases and J lost 6, with 11 bases in between. This CDR3 spans 13 amino acids. CDR3 bases: TGTGCCAGCAGCCTTTTGGGGTCCGGGGAGCTGTTTTTT. Protein: CASSLLGSGELFF.

This chain links TRBV11-2 with TRBJ2-1; TRBD2 matches 9 bases. The CDR3 consists of 15 residues. J lost 5 bases, V lost 6 bases, and 8 bases had no gene match. The germline V gene has CDR1 SGHAT and CDR2 FQNNGV. The CDR3 sequence is CASREGTSRNNEQFF. CDR3 DNA: TGTGCCAGCAGGGAGGGGACTAGCCGGAACAATGAGCAGTTCTTC.

This clone has a single count. The rearrangement joins TRBV10-3 to TRBJ2-1; 7 bases map to TRBD1. The V segment lost 7 bases and the J segment 1 base; nucleotides outside the gene matches: 4. The CDR3 has 14 residues. Germline loops: CDR1 ENHRY, CDR2 SYGVKD. The DNA for the CDR3 is TGTGCCATCACAGGGGGTAGTTCCTACAATGAGCAGTTCTTC. Amino acid sequence: CAITGGSSYNEQFF.

This chain connects TRBV15 to TRBJ1-1; D is uncertain. The CDR3 consists of 13 residues. Germline CDR1 reads LNHNV; CDR2 reads YYDKDF (reference sequence). Trimming took off 5 bases at V and 7 bases at J, with 14 bases between the two ends. CDR3 DNA sequence: TGTGCCACCAGCGGTAAGATTGGGAGTGAAGCTTTCTTT. Its protein product is CATSGKIGSEAFF. The entire variable domain, with the rest obtained from reference TRBV15 and TRBJ1-1, is as follows: DAMVIQNPRYQVTQFGKPVTLSCSQTLNHNVMYWYQQKSSQAPKLLFHYYDKDFNNEADTPDNFQSRRPNTSFCFLDIRSPGLGDTAMYLCATSGKIGSEAFFGQGTRLTVV.

This chain links TRBV11-2 with TRBJ1-1; possibly TRBD1 for D (6 bases). V was trimmed by 4 bases and J by 0 bases, leaving 12 bases between them. Germline V lookup: CDR1 SGHAT, CDR2 FQNNGV. This CDR3 has 15 residues. CDR3 DNA sequence: TGTGCCAGCAGCTCCCGGACAGAACTGAACACTGAAGCTTTCTTT. Amino acid sequence: CASSSRTELNTEAFF.

The CDR3 nucleotides are TGTGCCAGCAGCGCCGGGACATTATCCTACGAGCAGTACTTC. It translates to CASSAGTLSYEQYF. J is TRBJ2-7 and V is TRBV11-2, with TRBD1 as a possible D gene (6 bases). Germline-derived CDR1 and CDR2 are SGHAT and FQNNGV. The CDR3 has 14 residues. V gave up 5 bases and J gave up 1 base, with 12 bases separating them.

This CDR3 is CASSLGLYGYTF. The DNA for the CDR3 is TGTGCCAGCAGCTTAGGGCTCTATGGCTACACCTTC. The chain employs TRBV7-9 and TRBJ1-2; D not resolved. CDR1 SEHNR and CDR2 FQNEAQ come from the germline V gene (reference sequence). The CDR3 has 12 residues. The V gene lost 1 base and the J gene lost 4 bases, with 4 bases spanning the gap.

This rearrangement joins TRBV29-1 to TRBJ1-2; D is undetermined. The CDR3 is 14 amino acids. Per germline, CDR1 SQVTM and CDR2 ANQGSEA. V was cut by 7 bases and J by 5 bases, with 20 bases left in between. The CDR3 DNA is TGCAGCGCTTACCCGGATCCCAACTCGTATGGCTACACCTTC. It yields the protein CSAYPDPNSYGYTF.

This chain joins TRBV27 and TRBJ1-1, with 8 bases lining up with TRBD1. The CDR3 loop spans 13 amino acids. Trimming removed 5 bases from V and 8 bases from J; junction bases left unmatched: 7. Germline CDR1 is MNHEY and CDR2 is SMNVEV (reference sequence). The CDR3 sequence: CASSHRQGLEAFF. The CDR3 bases are TGTGCCAGCAGTCACCGACAGGGGCTCGAAGCTTTCTTT.